The clone carrying this T cell receptor beta chain was detected a few times. Its antigen remains unknown. The V gene end was trimmed by 7 bases and the J gene end by 6 bases; junction bases not matched to a gene: 7. The CDR3 sequence is 14 residues long. Germline V CDR1 and CDR2: MNHEY, SVGEGT. The sample belongs to a study of early T cells in non-severe SARS-CoV-2 infection. As for the study in general: Unpaired chains resulted from sequencing bulk RNA of unsorted whole blood.

Study-wide points: Private and CD4 specificities were missed by VDJdb matching, which favored anti-spike CD8 responses.

Attachment of unique molecular identifiers to individual cDNA molecules was performed. TCRdb redid the calling of the 5' RACE reads with MiXCR, one entry per CDR3 protein. The sample holds roughly 70,000 distinct CDR3 sequences, about 13% seen once. The sequencing input was whole blood. This receptor was taken from an adult who was a healthcare worker with PCR-confirmed SARS-CoV-2 infection or an uninfected control (not recorded which). The chain employs TRBV6-2 or TRBV6-3 and TRBJ2-4, with 9 bases identical to TRBD1. The CDR3 loop is CASTLDRGINIQYF. The CDR3 nucleotides read TGTGCCAGCACCCTAGACAGGGGGATAAACATTCAGTACTTC.